One and the same sample provided the 18 T cell receptor beta chains below, sequenced in a study of blood T cells in healthy people across ages. With a J-beta primer mix and a sample-barcoded 5' primer, a second PCR ran 7 to 11 cycles. TCRdb passed the 5' RACE reads through MiXCR, listing each CDR3 protein once. The table lists about 640,000 distinct CDR3 sequences, over 40% of them singletons. The source material was blood. The receptors here all came from an older man in good health.

In this sample, this clonotype turned up a few times. The DNA of the CDR3 is TGCGCCAGCAGCTCCAATTCCAGGGTCACTGAAGCTTTCTTT. Its protein product is CASSSNSRVTEAFF. The chain has TRBV5-1 and TRBJ1-1; the D gene is possibly TRBD1 (5 bases). The CDR3 contains 14 residues. Looked up from germline, CDR1 is SGHRS and CDR2 is YFSETQ. V lost 3 bases, J lost 4 bases, and 13 bases lay in between.

The rearrangement links TRBV6-6 to TRBJ2-1; 7 nucleotides agree with TRBD1. Germline assignment: CDR1 MNHNY and CDR2 SVGAGI (reference sequence). This CDR3 has 14 residues. The V segment lost 6 bases and the J segment 3 bases; nucleotides outside the gene matches: 5. The CDR3 DNA follows: TGTGCCAGCAGCAGGGACAGCGGCTACAATGAGCAGTTCTTC. It yields the protein CASSRDSGYNEQFF.

This chain joins TRBV5-8 and TRBJ2-1; D is perhaps TRBD1 or TRBD2 (5 bases each). The CDR3 covers 14 residues. Germline lookup yields CDR1 SGHTS and CDR2 YDEGEE. The V gene lost 9 bases and the J gene lost 3 bases, with 16 bases spanning the gap. CDR3 loop: CATSGGALYNEQFF. The CDR3 region has the DNA TGTGCCACCTCTGGGGGAGCCCTCTACAATGAGCAGTTCTTC.

The sample holds many counts of this clonotype. This chain connects TRBV29-1 to TRBJ2-5; D unclear. CDR1 and CDR2 (germline): SQVTM, ANQGSEA. The CDR3 totals 12 residues. Trimming took off 5 bases at V and 10 bases at J, with 17 bases between the two ends. The CDR3 nucleotides read TGCAGCGTTCTTAAGTCCTCAGGCCTCCAGTACTTC. Amino acids: CSVLKSSGLQYF.

This chain uses TRBV6-2 or TRBV6-3 with TRBJ2-1; weak D call: TRBD2 (5 bases). The germline V gene encodes CDR1 MNHEY and CDR2 SVGEGT. Trimming took off 2 bases at V and 15 bases at J, with 17 bases between the two ends. The CDR3 contains 13 residues. The CDR3 here is CASSYAGKTLPFF. As DNA, the CDR3 is TGTGCCAGCAGTTACGCCGGGAAGACCCTGCCGTTCTTC.

The chain is built from TRBV4-2 and TRBJ2-7, with D possibly matching TRBD2 (7 bases). This CDR3 has 17 residues. Germline V gene sequence: CDR1 LGHNA, CDR2 YNFKEQ. V shed 0 bases and J shed 2 bases, with 17 bases lying between them. CDR3 sequence reads: CASSQDPRGADPYEQYF. The CDR3 region has the DNA TGTGCCAGCAGCCAAGATCCCCGGGGGGCGGATCCCTACGAGCAGTACTTC.

This rearrangement joins TRBV12-5 to TRBJ2-4, with D possibly being TRBD1 or TRBD2 (5 bases each). CDR3 length equals 12 residues. CDR1 and CDR2 from the germline V gene are LGHNT and FRNRAP. Trimming left V 10 bases short and J 2 bases short, with 9 bases between. CDR3 sequence: CAKGESKNIQYF. In DNA form, the CDR3 reads TGTGCTAAAGGGGAGTCCAAAAACATTCAGTACTTC.

This clonotype was recorded a few times. The CDR3 DNA sequence: TGTGCCAGCAGGGCGCCCGGGACAGGATCATCAGATACGCAGTATTTT. Its translation is CASRAPGTGSSDTQYF. The chain combines TRBV6-2 or TRBV6-3 with TRBJ2-3; TRBD1 matches at 8 bases. V dropped 6 bases and J dropped 4; count of bases not matched to a gene: 12. The length of the CDR3 is 16 residues. Looked up from germline, CDR1 is MNHEY and CDR2 is SVGEGT.

The chain recombines TRBV5-5 with TRBJ2-7, with 10 positions matching TRBD2. TRBJ2-5 matches the DNA end more closely, so the J call is doubtful. The CDR3 runs to 18 residues. Germline-derived CDR1 and CDR2 are SGHKS and YYEKEE (reference sequence). The CDR3 loop is CASSLGLAGASAGETQYF. Written as DNA, the CDR3 is TGTGCCAGCAGCTTGGGGCTAGCGGGAGCATCGGCGGGGGAGACCCAGTACTTC.

This clonotype has more than one count but fewer than ten. This chain links TRBV20-1 with TRBJ2-5, with D maybe TRBD1 (5 bases). Trimming left V 6 bases short and J 2 bases short, with 13 bases between. The CDR3 runs 13 residues. Germline V gene data show CDR1 as DFQATT and CDR2 as SNEGSKA (reference sequence). The CDR3 region is CSARRQLQETQYF. The CDR3 bases are TGCAGTGCGAGACGACAGCTACAAGAGACCCAGTACTTC.

As for this clonotype: It may be a read error: a sequence one base away is much more abundant. This chain links TRBV7-2 with TRBJ2-1; 8 bases line up with TRBD2. The end of the DNA aligns better with TRBJ2-7, so the J call may be wrong. This CDR3 contains 15 residues. The germline V gene encodes CDR1 SGHTA and CDR2 FQGNSA. CDR3: CASSLTAGAYNEQYF. DNA for the CDR3: TGTGCCAGCAGCTTAACAGCGGGGGCCTACAATGAGCAGTACTTC.

This clonotype came up a few times. The rearrangement links TRBV20-1 to TRBJ2-1; 8 nucleotides line up with TRBD2. The CDR3 loop spans 16 amino acids. Germline-derived CDR1 and CDR2 are DFQATT and SNEGSKA (reference sequence). V trimming: 0 bases; J trimming: 7 bases; junction bases outside the gene matches: 11. CDR3 in DNA: TGCAGTGCTAGAGACGGGGCGGGGGGCTCTTGGAATGAGCAGTTCTTC. Translation: CSARDGAGGSWNEQFF.

In regard to this clonotype: A much more abundant neighbour one base away suggests this may be a read error. The rearrangement uses TRBV29-1 and TRBJ2-5; 8 bases line up with TRBD2. V lost 3 bases, J lost 5 bases, and 11 bases stayed unmatched. The germline V gene has CDR1 SQVTM and CDR2 ANQGSEA. The CDR3 covers 15 residues. CDR3 nucleotide sequence: TGCAGCGTTGACAGGGGAAGCGGGAGACGGGAGACCCAGTACTTC. Its translation: CSVDRGSGRRETQYF.

Worth noting for this clonotype: Possible read error: a much larger clone is one base away. The conserved phenylalanine or tryptophan is not found at the CDR3 terminus, so this likely reflects a read error. V is TRBV7-9 and J is TRBJ2-2; D is unclear. This CDR3 contains 14 residues. Trimming removed 2 bases from V and 1 base from J, with 5 bases in between. Per the germline V gene, CDR1 is SEHNR and CDR2 is FQNEAQ (reference sequence). The CDR3 DNA reads TGTGCCAGCAGCTTATACGGGAACACCGGGGAGCTGTTTATT. Its protein product is CASSLYGNTGELFI.

This clonotype was seen a few times. The chain uses TRBV7-2 and TRBJ1-4; D might be TRBD1 (5 bases). CDR1 is SGHTA, CDR2 FQGNSA, per germline. CDR3 length equals 16 residues. V lost 6 bases and J lost 2, with 16 bases in between. This CDR3 reads CASRGSSRGTNEKLFF. Here the CDR3 DNA reads TGTGCCAGCAGAGGTTCTAGTCGGGGGACTAATGAAAAACTGTTTTTT.

The chain has TRBV28 and TRBJ2-5; 13 bases agree with TRBD2. From germline, CDR1 is MDHEN and CDR2 SYDVKM. This CDR3 comprises 14 residues. V was clipped by 6 bases and J by 2 bases; unmatched bases: 0. This CDR3 is CASRTSGGQETQYF. CDR3 coding DNA: TGTGCCAGCAGGACTAGCGGGGGGCAAGAGACCCAGTACTTC. Supplemented by reference TRBV28 and TRBJ2-5, the full variable domain reads DVKVTQSSRYLVKRTGEKVFLECVQDMDHENMFWYRQDPGLGLRLIYFSYDVKMKEKGDIPEGYSVSREKKERFSLILESASTNQTSMYLCASRTSGGQETQYFGPGTRLLVL.

CDR3 amino acids: CASFLKRETQYF. CDR3 DNA sequence: TGTGCCAGCTTTTTGAAGAGGGAGACCCAGTACTTC. V and J are TRBV7-8 and TRBJ2-5; D uncertain. The germline gives CDR1 SGHVS, CDR2 FQNEAQ. The V end lost 8 bases, the J end lost 5 bases, and 12 bases lay between the germline ends. CDR3 length: 12 amino acids.

In its sample, this clonotype was seen a few times. V gene TRBV5-1 combines with J gene TRBJ2-1; 7 bases agree with TRBD1. V shed 0 bases, J shed 2 bases, and the junction held 2 bases outside the gene matches. The germline V gene has CDR1 SGHRS and CDR2 YFSETQ. CDR3 length: 15 residues. The CDR3 nucleotides are TGCGCCAGCAGCTTGGGGGACAGTCCCTACAATGAGCAGTTCTTC. Protein product: CASSLGDSPYNEQFF.